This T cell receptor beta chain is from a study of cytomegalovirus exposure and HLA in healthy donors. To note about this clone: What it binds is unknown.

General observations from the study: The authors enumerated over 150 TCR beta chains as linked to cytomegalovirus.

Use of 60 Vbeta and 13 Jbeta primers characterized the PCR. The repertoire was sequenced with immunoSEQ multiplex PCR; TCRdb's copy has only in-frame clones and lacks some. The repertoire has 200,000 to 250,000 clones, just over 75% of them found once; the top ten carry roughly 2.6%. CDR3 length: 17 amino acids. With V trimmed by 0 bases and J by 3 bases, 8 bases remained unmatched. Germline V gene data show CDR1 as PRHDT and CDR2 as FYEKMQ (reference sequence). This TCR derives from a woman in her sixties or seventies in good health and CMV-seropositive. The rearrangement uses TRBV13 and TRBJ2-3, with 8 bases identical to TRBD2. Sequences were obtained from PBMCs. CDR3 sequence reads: CASSLGWGGGLTDTQYF. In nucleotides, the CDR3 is TGTGCCAGCAGCTTAGGCTGGGGCGGGGGGCTAACAGATACGCAGTATTTT. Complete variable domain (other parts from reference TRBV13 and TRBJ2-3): AAGVIQSPRHLIKEKRETATLKCYPIPRHDTVYWYQQGPGQDPQFLISFYEKMQSDKGSIPDRFSAQQFSDYHSELNMSSLELGDSALYFCASSLGWGGGLTDTQYFGPGTRLTVL.